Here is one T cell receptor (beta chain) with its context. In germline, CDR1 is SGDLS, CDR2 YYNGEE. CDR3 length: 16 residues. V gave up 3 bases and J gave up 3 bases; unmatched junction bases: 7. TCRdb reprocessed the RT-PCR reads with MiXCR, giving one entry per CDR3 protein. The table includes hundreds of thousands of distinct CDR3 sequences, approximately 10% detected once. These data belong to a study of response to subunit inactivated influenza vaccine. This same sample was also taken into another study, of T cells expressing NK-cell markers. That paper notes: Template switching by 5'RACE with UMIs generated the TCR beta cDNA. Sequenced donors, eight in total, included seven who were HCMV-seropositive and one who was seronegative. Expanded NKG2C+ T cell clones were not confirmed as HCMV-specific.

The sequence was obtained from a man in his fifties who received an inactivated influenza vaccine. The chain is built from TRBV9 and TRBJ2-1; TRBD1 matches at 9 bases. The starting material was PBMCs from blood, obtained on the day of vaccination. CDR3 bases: TGTGCCAGCAGCGGGGGTGGGACAGGGAACTACAATGAGCAGTTCTTC. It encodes CASSGGGTGNYNEQFF.